One sample yielded the 14 T cell receptor beta chains listed below, sequenced in a study of PD-L1 blockade in urothelial cancer. Profiling relied on immunoSEQ multiplex PCR, and the TCRdb table lists in-frame clones only, not all of them. The sample has some 52,000 clones, about 80% seen once. The sample here was PBMCs, taken around atezolizumab (anti-PD-L1) treatment. The receptors originated from a man in his sixties or seventies with urothelial cancer.

V and J are TRBV6-1 and TRBJ2-1; 11 positions agree with TRBD2. Germline-derived CDR1 and CDR2 are MNHNS and SASEGT. The CDR3 loop spans 15 amino acids. Losses at the gene ends were 7 bases for V and 2 bases for J; bases not matched to a gene: 4. The CDR3 region is CASTLAGGPYNEQFF. Here the CDR3 DNA reads TGTGCCAGCACCTTAGCGGGAGGGCCCTACAATGAGCAGTTCTTC.

The chain uses TRBV28 and TRBJ1-5; 7 bases agree with TRBD1. V dropped 4 bases and J dropped 2; count of bases not matched to a gene: 8. The CDR3 sequence is 16 residues long. The V gene's germline CDR1 is MDHEN and CDR2 SYDVKM. For the CDR3, the DNA is TGTGCCAGCAGTTCGACAGGGATAGGCGGCAATCAGCCCCAGCATTTT. Its translation is CASSSTGIGGNQPQHF.

This clone came up a few times. The chain joins TRBV7-2 to TRBJ2-1; D is ambiguous. CDR3 length equals 13 residues. Germline CDR1 SGHTA, CDR2 FQGNSA. Deletions cut 1 base from V and 7 bases from J, with 8 bases between. The CDR3 spells CASSLGQVNEQFF. Written as DNA, the CDR3 is TGTGCCAGCAGCTTAGGGCAGGTTAATGAGCAGTTCTTC.

J is TRBJ2-7 and V is TRBV27; weak D call: TRBD2 (7 bases). V was clipped by 0 bases and J by 3 bases, with 18 bases between them. Looked up from germline, CDR1 is MNHEY and CDR2 is SMNVEV (reference sequence). The CDR3 runs 17 residues. CDR3 nucleotide sequence: TGTGCCAGCAGTTTATCGGGGGGGCGCCTAGACTTCTACGAGCAGTACTTC. Translating it yields CASSLSGGRLDFYEQYF.

The CDR3 loop reads CASSGGGREAFF. Here the CDR3 DNA reads TGTGCCAGCAGTGGGGGGGGGCGGGAAGCTTTCTTT. The chain combines TRBV2 with TRBJ1-1; weak D call: TRBD1 (6 bases). The germline V gene encodes CDR1 SNHLY and CDR2 FYNNEI. The CDR3 contains 12 residues. V dropped 4 bases and J dropped 8 bases, with 11 bases sitting between them.

The chain uses TRBV5-8 and TRBJ1-1; the D is unclear. CDR3 size: 13 residues. The V gene's germline CDR1 is SGHTS and CDR2 YDEGEE. Trimming cost V 5 bases and J 4 bases, with 12 bases left between them. The CDR3 sequence is CASSFPFPTEAFF. DNA for the CDR3: TGTGCCAGCAGTTTTCCGTTCCCCACTGAAGCTTTCTTT.

This clone was found once. The V and J genes are TRBV20-1 and TRBJ1-2, with unresolved D. CDR1 and CDR2 (germline): DFQATT, SNEGSKA (reference sequence). V was cut by 5 bases and J by 7 bases, with 11 bases left in between. This CDR3 contains 11 residues. The chain's CDR3 is CSAQEIRGYTF. The CDR3 DNA reads as TGCAGTGCTCAAGAGATCCGTGGCTACACCTTC.

The V call is TRBV2, the J call TRBJ2-3, with D possibly TRBD2 on 5 matching bases. Trimming shortened V by 3 bases and J by 9 bases, and 13 bases separated the two germline ends. The CDR3 consists of 13 residues. The germline V gene has CDR1 SNHLY and CDR2 FYNNEI. The CDR3 nucleotides read TGTGCCAGCAGTGAGGAGGTTACCAAGACGCAGTATTTT. Its translation is CASSEEVTKTQYF.

In its sample, this clone was seen once. This chain joins TRBV5-1 and TRBJ2-7; tentatively, D is TRBD1 (6 bases). V lost 1 base and J 4 bases, leaving 9 bases between the germline ends. This CDR3 contains 13 residues. Germline CDR1 is SGHRS and CDR2 is YFSETQ. The CDR3: CASSLTGRYEQYF. CDR3 nucleotide sequence: TGCGCCAGCAGCTTGACAGGGCGTTACGAGCAGTACTTC.

The chain joins TRBV5-1 to TRBJ2-5; 8 bases are shared with TRBD1. The length of the CDR3 is 15 residues. Trimming at V came to 6 bases and at J to 2 bases, leaving 9 bases not matched to a gene. CDR1 and CDR2 from the germline V gene are SGHRS and YFSETQ. CDR3 sequence: CASTTGQGSQETQYF. The DNA for the CDR3 is TGCGCCAGCACCACAGGACAGGGAAGTCAAGAGACCCAGTACTTC.

The DNA for the CDR3 is TGTGCCAGCAGTTCGCCGTCGGGGAGAACCATATATTTT. This gives the protein CASSSPSGRTIYF. The gene calls are TRBV6-5 and TRBJ1-3; D gene uncertain. Trimming stripped 4 bases from V and 10 bases from J, with 14 bases between. Germline loops: CDR1 MNHEY, CDR2 SVGAGI. CDR3 length: 13 amino acids.

The CDR3 sequence is CSVMRADTQYF. CDR3 nucleotides: TGCAGTGTAATGAGGGCAGATACGCAGTATTTT. The V gene is TRBV20-1, the J gene TRBJ2-3, with a tentative D call TRBD2 (5 bases). Germline values: CDR1 DFQATT, CDR2 SNEGSKA (reference sequence). The germline V and J ends were trimmed by 7 bases and 4 bases, with 9 bases remaining between them. This CDR3 region has 11 residues.

The CDR3 loop is CASSPRGTDLYEAFF. The CDR3 DNA reads as TGTGCCAGCAGCCCACGGGGGACAGACCTTTACGAAGCTTTCTTT. The chain has TRBV9 and TRBJ1-1, with 7 bases matching TRBD1. The CDR3 is made up of 15 amino acids. The V segment lost 4 bases and the J segment 8 bases; nucleotides outside the gene matches: 14. Germline V gene sequence: CDR1 SGDLS, CDR2 YYNGEE.

The gene calls are TRBV6-6 and TRBJ2-7; 8 bases map to TRBD2. Trimming took 7 bases from V and 2 from J; bases not matched to a gene: 13. This CDR3 region has 16 residues. CDR1 and CDR2 (germline): MNHNY, SVGAGI (reference sequence). As DNA, the CDR3 is TGTGCCAGCAAAGACGTTACGGCGGGAGGAACCTACGAGCAGTACTTC. It codes for CASKDVTAGGTYEQYF.